This TCR beta chain appears in the sequencing data of a study of OX40 agonist ivuxolimab in advanced cancers. At the level of the study: The patients received ivuxolimab by intravenous route every 2 weeks at 0.01 to 10 mg/kg. Dose-escalation patients had hepatocellular carcinoma, melanoma, renal cell or head and neck cancer. Findings and limits, study-wide: Averaging showed that CD8+ T cells had more expanded clones than CD4+ did. The specificity for antigen of the expanded peripheral T cells was not determined.

Worth noting for this clone: As yet, its antigen is unknown.

Method: immunoSEQ multiplex PCR; TCRdb's copy keeps in-frame clones and lacks some. The table lists tens of thousands of clones, 80% to 90% of them singletons. Germline V CDR1 and CDR2: KGHSH, LQKENI. This CDR3 contains 14 residues. Trimming took 3 bases from V and 7 from J, leaving 15 bases between them. The V call is TRBV18, the J call TRBJ2-5, with D perhaps matching TRBD1 or TRBD2 (5 bases each). Sequencing was performed on CD4+ or CD8+ T cells sorted from blood, taken in a trial of the OX40 agonist ivuxolimab. This clonotype was sampled from an adult with an advanced solid tumor such as melanoma, head and neck, liver or kidney cancer. CDR3 DNA sequence: TGTGCCAGCTCACCCGGGACGGGCTCAGGGACCCAGTACTTC. It yields the protein CASSPGTGSGTQYF.